The T cell receptor beta chain under discussion was sequenced for a study of blood T cell repertoires in COVID-19. Across the study: The United States, Italy and Spain were the sources of the acute and convalescent COVID-19 samples. In each case, the material was cDNA or gDNA derived from T cells, B-cell-depleted T cells, or PBMCs.

CDR1 and CDR2 from the germline V gene are MGHRA and YSYEKL. V lost 3 bases and J 9 bases, leaving 12 bases between the germline ends. The CDR3 is made up of 13 amino acids. Authors' processing steps: Reference gene primer amplification yielded estimated nucleated cell counts. The method was immunoSEQ multiplex PCR; TCRdb's version includes in-frame clones alone and lacks a portion of them. V and J calls and clone size are those listed in that table; D and trimming were worked out from the DNA. The sample lists about 260,000 clones, 85% to 90% occurring once. The specimen was peripheral blood. This chain uses TRBV4-1 with TRBJ2-1, with D tentatively TRBD2 (5 bases). The clonotype comes from a woman aged 40 to 50 who had recovered from COVID-19. CDR3 DNA sequence: TGCGCCAGCAGCCACCCGAGGAGGACTGAGCAGTTCTTC. Encoded protein: CASSHPRRTEQFF.